The next 5 T cell receptor beta chains were all read from a single sample in a study of T cells in tuberculosis. Time point defined: new active TB diagnosis, blood taken before or within 7 days of starting treatment. Here immunoSEQ multiplex PCR was the method, and the copy in TCRdb shows in-frame clones only, minus some. There are 47,000 or so clones in the sample; about 95% occur only once, and 1.4% lies in the top ten. The specimen was PBMCs, collected at tuberculosis diagnosis. The receptors derive from an adult with tuberculosis.

This clone was counted between two and nine times. V and J are TRBV21-1 and TRBJ2-2; the table's D call TRBD2 went unverified against the DNA. TRBV21-1 is a known pseudogene. The length of the CDR3 is 16 residues. The CDR3 coding sequence is TGTGCCAGCAGCAAAGGGGGCGGGAGGGTTTCCGGGGAGCTGTTTTTT. Translated, it gives CASSKGGGRVSGELFF.

This sequence joins TRBV6-1 and TRBJ2-3; 7 nucleotides match TRBD2. Germline V CDR1 and CDR2: MNHNS, SASEGT. This CDR3 comprises 17 residues. Trimming at V came to 4 bases and at J to 1 base, leaving 11 bases not matched to a gene. CDR3 nucleotide sequence: TGTGCCAGCAGTGTAACCGGGACTATCGGAGGCACAGATACGCAGTATTTT. The encoded protein is CASSVTGTIGGTDTQYF.

The V gene is TRBV10-3, the J gene TRBJ1-6; 9 bases map to TRBD1. The CDR3 sequence is 15 residues long. The germline V gene has CDR1 ENHRY and CDR2 SYGVKD. After removal of 5 bases from V and 7 bases from J, the junction contained 6 bases not matched to a gene. The chain's CDR3 is CAISNPGTGNSPLHF. CDR3 bases: TGTGCCATCAGTAATCCCGGGACAGGGAATTCACCCCTCCACTTT.

This chain uses TRBV18 with TRBJ1-5, with 7 bases matching TRBD1. This CDR3 has 14 amino acids. Germline values: CDR1 KGHSH, CDR2 LQKENI. The trim removed 3 bases at V and 9 bases at J, leaving 8 bases unmatched. The CDR3 here is CASSPSGQVRPQHF. CDR3 DNA: TGTGCCAGCTCACCGTCAGGACAGGTCAGGCCCCAGCATTTT. Full variable domain (outside the CDR3, taken from reference TRBV18 and TRBJ1-5): NAGVMQNPRHLVRRRGQEARLRCSPMKGHSHVYWYRQLPEEGLKFMVYLQKENIIDESGMPKERFSAEFPKEGPSILRIQQVVRGDSAAYFCASSPSGQVRPQHFGDGTRLSIL.

This chain uses TRBV28 with TRBJ1-1; the match to TRBD1 covers 10 bases. Germline loops: CDR1 MDHEN, CDR2 SYDVKM. The CDR3 totals 14 residues. V gave up 7 bases and J gave up 4 bases; unmatched junction bases: 6. CDR3 DNA: TGTGCCAGCACCACGACAGGGGGCACCACTGAAGCTTTCTTT. This encodes CASTTTGGTTEAFF. The complete variable domain, with remaining parts taken from reference TRBV28 and TRBJ1-1, reads DVKVTQSSRYLVKRTGEKVFLECVQDMDHENMFWYRQDPGLGLRLIYFSYDVKMKEKGDIPEGYSVSREKKERFSLILESASTNQTSMYLCASTTTGGTTEAFFGQGTRLTVV.